One and the same sample provided the 2 T cell receptor beta chains below, sequenced in a study of human T cells and chemical hapten exposure. TCRdb analysed the RACE reads with MiXCR anew, one entry per CDR3 protein. The table includes more than 250,000 distinct CDR3 sequences, about 8.6% detected once. Time point specified: pre-sensitization, week 0. Treatment in this sample: therapeutic diphenylcyclopropenone sensitization with weekly scalp DPC. This sample comprised whole blood, obtained in connection with sensitization to the hapten diphenylcyclopropenone (DPC). The receptors derive from a middle-aged woman with alopecia areata. Some clones in this sample may be carry-over from other donors' samples.

Only a few counts were recorded for this clonotype. The chain is built from TRBV6-5 and TRBJ2-7, with 12 nucleotides matching TRBD1. Germline assignment: CDR1 MNHEY and CDR2 SVGAGI. The CDR3 has 15 amino acids. V lost 9 bases, J lost 5 bases, and 11 bases stayed unmatched. The CDR3 DNA reads TGTGCCAGTCGAGGGACCGGGACAGGGGGCCACGAGCAGTACTTC. Its translation is CASRGTGTGGHEQYF.

This clonotype was seen only a few times. V usage is TRBV5-1 and J usage is TRBJ1-1, with TRBD1 matching over 8 bases. The CDR3 covers 15 residues. Germline CDR1 is SGHRS and CDR2 is YFSETQ. Germline trimming cut 4 bases from V and 5 bases from J; bases unmatched to any gene: 10. This chain's CDR3 is CASSPRQGIGTEAFF. CDR3 coding DNA: TGCGCCAGCAGCCCCCGACAGGGGATAGGGACTGAAGCTTTCTTT.